One and the same sample provided the 30 T cell receptor beta chains below, sequenced in a study of CD8 T cells in ankylosing spondylitis. Overall study findings and caveats: A TCR beta motif made of fewer than ten highly homologous variants seemed typical of ankylosing spondylitis blood.

Their antigens remain unidentified. TCRdb reanalysed the 5' RACE reads using MiXCR and keeps one entry per CDR3 protein. The sample has more than 650,000 distinct CDR3 sequences; about 12% are singletons. The specimen sequenced was blood, either unsorted or a sorted T cell fraction (not recorded which). The receptor set was obtained from a male donor with ankylosing spondylitis.

This clonotype was picked up many times. The rearrangement uses TRBV3-1 and TRBJ2-7, with D unresolved. In germline, CDR1 is LGHDT, CDR2 YNNKEL (reference sequence). V lost 1 base, J lost 0 bases, and 7 bases lay in between. The CDR3 has 14 amino acids. CDR3 sequence reads: CASSQVSSSYEQYF. CDR3 bases: TGTGCCAGCAGCCAAGTATCCAGCTCCTACGAGCAGTACTTC.

The rearrangement uses TRBV12-3 or TRBV12-4 and TRBJ2-6; 9 nucleotides align to TRBD1. V gave up 7 bases and J gave up 0 bases; unmatched junction bases: 13. The CDR3 extends over 19 amino acids. CDR3 sequence (DNA): TGTGCCAGCATCCCTTCCGGGGGACAGGGTCGCTCTGGGGCCAACGTCCTGACTTTC. As protein: CASIPSGGQGRSGANVLTF.

This clonotype was seen more than once but under ten times. V and J are TRBV15 and TRBJ1-1; 9 positions agree with TRBD1. Trimming took 4 bases from V and 4 from J; bases not matched to a gene: 7. In germline, CDR1 is LNHNV, CDR2 YYDKDF (reference sequence). The CDR3 length is 15 residues. The CDR3 DNA follows: TGTGCCACCAGCACCCTCCGGACAGGGGTCACTGAAGCTTTCTTT. As protein: CATSTLRTGVTEAFF.

Regarding this clonotype: The junction and the germline gene differ at one end; a read error may be behind it. This chain uses TRBV20-1 with TRBJ1-6, with D perhaps TRBD1 (5 bases). From germline, CDR1 is DFQATT and CDR2 SNEGSKA (reference sequence). The CDR3 is 16 amino acids. The CDR3 region has the DNA TGCAGTGCTCGAGACAGAATGGATTTCTATAATTCACCCCTCCACTTT. Protein product: CSARDRMDFYNSPLHF.

In this sample, this clonotype turned up many times. The chain links TRBV5-1 to TRBJ2-2, with 8 bases that match TRBD1. The CDR3 has 16 amino acids. Per the germline V gene, CDR1 is SGHRS and CDR2 is YFSETQ. The V gene end was trimmed by 4 bases and the J gene end by 1 base; junction bases not matched to a gene: 6. The chain's CDR3 is CASSVGQGENTGELFF. CDR3 coding DNA: TGCGCCAGCAGCGTAGGACAGGGAGAGAACACCGGGGAGCTGTTTTTT.

V usage is TRBV11-2 and J usage is TRBJ2-1; D may be TRBD2 (7 bases). Germline V gene sequence: CDR1 SGHAT, CDR2 FQNNGV. Trimming stripped 5 bases from V and 1 base from J, with 12 bases between. The CDR3 length is 15 residues. This CDR3 reads CASSVGRGSYNEQFF. As DNA, the CDR3 is TGTGCCAGCAGCGTTGGGAGGGGGTCCTACAATGAGCAGTTCTTC.

Many counts were recorded for this clonotype. The chain couples TRBV28 to TRBJ2-3; D remains unclear. Per the germline V gene, CDR1 is MDHEN and CDR2 is SYDVKM. V was shortened by 11 bases and J by 1 base, with 13 bases between the two germline ends. This CDR3 is built from 13 residues. CDR3 loop: CAGQVPGTDTQYF. DNA for the CDR3: TGTGCCGGCCAAGTGCCGGGCACAGATACGCAGTATTTT.

The chain has TRBV5-4 and TRBJ2-2, with a tentative D call TRBD2 (6 bases). The CDR3 loop spans 15 amino acids. The germline V gene has CDR1 SGHNT and CDR2 YYREEE (reference sequence). The V gene lost 3 bases and the J gene lost 1 base, with 10 bases spanning the gap. The CDR3 sequence: CASSYGSRNTGELFF. Here the CDR3 DNA reads TGTGCCAGCAGCTACGGGAGTCGGAACACCGGGGAGCTGTTTTTT.

This clonotype was seen only a few times. The chain carries TRBV7-2 and TRBJ2-7; D perhaps matches TRBD1 (5 bases). Germline V gives CDR1 SGHTA, CDR2 FQGNSA. The V and J ends lost 3 bases and 3 bases respectively, with 12 bases between them. The CDR3 runs to 14 residues. CDR3 DNA: TGTGCCAGCAGCTTCGACAGCAGAGACTACGAGCAGTACTTC. Its translation: CASSFDSRDYEQYF.

This clonotype showed up just a few times. J is TRBJ2-4 and V is TRBV7-2; the D is unclear. CDR1 SGHTA and CDR2 FQGNSA come from the germline V gene. V was pared by 5 bases and J by 0 bases, with 11 bases between. The CDR3 is made up of 15 amino acids. The CDR3 DNA follows: TGTGCCAGCAGCCTCTTTACTCTAGCCAAAAACATTCAGTACTTC. Translated: CASSLFTLAKNIQYF.

This clonotype was counted between two and nine times. The CDR3 spells CASSPRPGKNPNTEAFF. The DNA of the CDR3 is TGCGCCAGCAGCCCTCGTCCGGGGAAGAACCCAAACACTGAAGCTTTCTTT. The rearrangement uses TRBV5-1 and TRBJ1-1; the D is unclear. The V and J ends lost 4 bases and 2 bases respectively, with 21 bases between them. Germline V gene data show CDR1 as SGHRS and CDR2 as YFSETQ. This CDR3 region has 17 residues.

The gene calls are TRBV2 and TRBJ1-3, with 7 positions matching TRBD1. The germline V gene has CDR1 SNHLY and CDR2 FYNNEI. The length of the CDR3 is 14 residues. J lost 6 bases, V lost 7 bases, and 9 bases had no gene match. The CDR3 nucleotides read TGTGCCAGCAAAATCGGCAGGGGGGAAAACACCATATATTTT. Amino acids: CASKIGRGENTIYF.

This clonotype was detected only a few times. V gene TRBV7-2 combines with J gene TRBJ2-5; the match to TRBD2 covers 8 bases. V shed 5 bases and J 5 bases; nucleotides not matched to a gene: 16. CDR3 size: 17 residues. Germline assignment: CDR1 SGHTA and CDR2 FQGNSA. The CDR3 protein is CASSPGTRWILEETQYF. The CDR3 nucleotides read TGTGCCAGCAGCCCCGGGACTAGATGGATTTTAGAGGAGACCCAGTACTTC.

This clonotype was detected only a few times. V and J are TRBV20-1 and TRBJ1-5; D perhaps matches TRBD1 (5 bases). This CDR3 spans 14 amino acids. Germline values: CDR1 DFQATT, CDR2 SNEGSKA (reference sequence). The ends were cut back, 6 bases at V and 2 bases at J, with 14 bases in the middle. CDR3: CSARRAGGNQPQHF. In nucleotides, the CDR3 is TGCAGTGCCCGACGGGCGGGGGGCAATCAGCCCCAGCATTTT.

This clonotype occurred a few times. This chain links TRBV5-5 with TRBJ2-2; D tentatively fits TRBD1 or TRBD2 (5 bases each). With 3 bases removed from V and 3 bases from J, the gap between germline ends came to 12 bases. This CDR3 contains 15 residues. Germline V gene sequence: CDR1 SGHKS, CDR2 YYEKEE (reference sequence). CDR3 nucleotides: TGTGCCAGCAGCTCGGGGCCCGGGGACACCGGGGAGCTGTTTTTT. Translation: CASSSGPGDTGELFF.

The genes are TRBV18 and TRBJ2-1; 9 bases line up with TRBD1. V was clipped by 10 bases and J by 8 bases; unmatched bases: 12. Germline V gene lookup returns CDR1 KGHSH and CDR2 LQKENI. This CDR3 spans 14 amino acids. The CDR3 DNA sequence: TGTGCCACCAGTCCAATACAGGGGGCCTATGAGCAGTTCTTC. This gives the protein CATSPIQGAYEQFF.

This sequence joins TRBV30 and TRBJ2-7; TRBD2 might be the D (5 bases). The V end was cut by 6 bases, the J end by 1 base, with 10 bases between. From germline, CDR1 is GTSNPN and CDR2 SVGIG (reference sequence). This CDR3 has 12 residues. The CDR3 DNA is TGTGCCTGTGCGGGTGGTTCCTACGAGCAGTACTTC. Translating it yields CACAGGSYEQYF.

The sample holds a few counts of this clonotype. This chain links TRBV20-1 with TRBJ1-1; 11 nucleotides agree with TRBD1. CDR1 and CDR2 from the germline V gene are DFQATT and SNEGSKA (reference sequence). The trim removed 6 bases at V and 2 bases at J, leaving 8 bases unmatched. The CDR3 is made up of 15 amino acids. This chain's CDR3 is CSALGTGGPNTEAFF. Written as DNA, the CDR3 is TGCAGTGCCCTCGGGACAGGGGGACCTAACACTGAAGCTTTCTTT.

This clonotype was seen at least ten times. The DNA of the CDR3 is TGCAGCGTTGAATCTCCGGAGCGCACTGAAGCTTTCTTT. Residues: CSVESPERTEAFF. J is TRBJ1-1 and V is TRBV29-1; D gene unclear. This CDR3 has 13 residues. In germline, CDR1 is SQVTM, CDR2 ANQGSEA. Deletions cut 2 bases from V and 4 bases from J, with 11 bases between.

This clonotype was detected a few times. The gene calls are TRBV4-3 and TRBJ2-2; possible D gene TRBD1, 5 bases. V was cut by 6 bases and J by 4 bases, with 18 bases left in between. The CDR3 runs 16 residues. Germline CDR1 and CDR2: LGHNA and YSLEER. CDR3 nucleotides: TGCGCCAGCAGTAGCAGGGTGGTTGGAGTCACCGGGGAGCTGTTTTTT. Translated, it gives CASSSRVVGVTGELFF.

This clonotype showed up just a few times. V gene TRBV20-1 combines with J gene TRBJ2-3, with D perhaps TRBD2 (6 bases). The V end was cut by 3 bases, the J end by 2 bases, with 12 bases between. The V gene's germline CDR1 is DFQATT and CDR2 SNEGSKA (reference sequence). This CDR3 is 14 amino acids long. Written as DNA, the CDR3 is TGCAGTGCTAGCAGGACTACCGACACAGATACGCAGTATTTT. Translated: CSASRTTDTDTQYF.

The chain employs TRBV5-1 and TRBJ2-7, with D perhaps assigned TRBD1 or TRBD2 (6 bases each). Germline values: CDR1 SGHRS, CDR2 YFSETQ. This CDR3 region has 13 residues. V was pared by 0 bases and J by 7 bases, with 11 bases between. In nucleotides, the CDR3 is TGCGCCAGCAGCTTGGATGGGGGGCCGGAGCAGTACTTC. This codes for CASSLDGGPEQYF.

This clonotype turned up a few times. J is TRBJ2-5 and V is TRBV5-1; TRBD1 aligns across 11 bases. The CDR3 totals 14 residues. Trimming removed 6 bases from V and 3 bases from J; junction bases left unmatched: 4. Germline V CDR1 and CDR2: SGHRS, YFSETQ. DNA of the CDR3: TGCGCCAGCAACCAGGGACAGGGGGAAGAGACCCAGTACTTC. Translation: CASNQGQGEETQYF.

The chain employs TRBV20-1 and TRBJ2-3; 10 nucleotides line up with TRBD2. Germline V gene sequence: CDR1 DFQATT, CDR2 SNEGSKA (reference sequence). This CDR3 spans 17 amino acids. Trimming at V came to 0 bases and at J to 0 bases, leaving 6 bases not matched to a gene. The CDR3 DNA follows: TGCAGTGCTAGAGATCCCACTAGCGGGGCTAGCACAGATACGCAGTATTTT. Protein sequence: CSARDPTSGASTDTQYF.

The chain joins TRBV5-4 to TRBJ1-2, with D maybe TRBD1 (6 bases). Deletions cut 0 bases from V and 3 bases from J, with 18 bases between. This CDR3 comprises 17 residues. CDR1 and CDR2 (germline): SGHNT, YYREEE (reference sequence). CDR3 DNA sequence: TGTGCCAGCAGCTTGGGGGTCAGGGGTGGAGGAGACTATGGCTACACCTTC. This gives the protein CASSLGVRGGGDYGYTF.

This chain links TRBV5-1 with TRBJ2-1, with 8 bases aligning to TRBD1. V shed 3 bases and J 7 bases; nucleotides not matched to a gene: 6. The CDR3 consists of 14 residues. CDR1 is SGHRS and CDR2 is YFSETQ in the germline V gene. CDR3 residues: CASSSGDRMNEQFF. CDR3 in DNA: TGCGCCAGCAGCTCAGGGGACAGGATGAATGAGCAGTTCTTC.

In this sample, this clonotype turned up a few times. This chain joins TRBV7-2 and TRBJ2-2; 8 positions agree with TRBD1. The CDR3 consists of 14 residues. With V trimmed by 3 bases and J by 7 bases, 4 bases remained unmatched. The V gene's germline CDR1 is SGHTA and CDR2 FQGNSA. Here the CDR3 reads CASSFQGAVGELFF. The CDR3 DNA sequence: TGTGCCAGCAGCTTTCAGGGGGCGGTCGGGGAGCTGTTTTTT. Full variable domain (remainder filled in from reference TRBV7-2 and TRBJ2-2): GAGVSQSPSNKVTEKGKDVELRCDPISGHTALYWYRQSLGQGLEFLIYFQGNSAPDKSGLPSDRFSAERTGGSVSTLTIQRTQQEDSAVYLCASSFQGAVGELFFGEGSRLTVL.

The V call is TRBV7-2, the J call TRBJ2-5; D is unclear. Trimming took off 2 bases at V and 4 bases at J, with 8 bases between the two ends. The germline CDR1 and CDR2 sequences are SGHTA and FQGNSA. The CDR3 spans 13 residues. CDR3 DNA: TGTGCCAGCAGCTTAAAGTTCGGAGAGACCCAGTACTTC. Protein product: CASSLKFGETQYF. The variable domain in full, with the rest retrieved from reference TRBV7-2 and TRBJ2-5, is GAGVSQSPSNKVTEKGKDVELRCDPISGHTALYWYRQSLGQGLEFLIYFQGNSAPDKSGLPSDRFSAERTGGSVSTLTIQRTQQEDSAVYLCASSLKFGETQYFGPGTRLLVL.

V and J are TRBV27 and TRBJ2-3, with 11 bases that match TRBD2. The CDR3 covers 15 residues. V lost 6 bases, J lost 0 bases, and 2 bases stayed unmatched. The germline gives CDR1 MNHEY, CDR2 SMNVEV (reference sequence). CDR3: CASRGLAVSTDTQYF. The CDR3, as DNA: TGTGCCAGCAGGGGACTAGCGGTTAGCACAGATACGCAGTATTTT.

This clonotype was seen more than once but under ten times. The chain links TRBV20-1 to TRBJ2-3; 7 bases line up with TRBD1. There are 14 residues in the CDR3. CDR1 DFQATT and CDR2 SNEGSKA come from the germline V gene (reference sequence). Unmatched junction bases numbered 3, after V lost 3 bases and J lost 0 bases. CDR3: CSARDRLSTDTQYF. CDR3 nucleotide sequence: TGCAGTGCTAGGGACAGGCTTAGCACAGATACGCAGTATTTT.